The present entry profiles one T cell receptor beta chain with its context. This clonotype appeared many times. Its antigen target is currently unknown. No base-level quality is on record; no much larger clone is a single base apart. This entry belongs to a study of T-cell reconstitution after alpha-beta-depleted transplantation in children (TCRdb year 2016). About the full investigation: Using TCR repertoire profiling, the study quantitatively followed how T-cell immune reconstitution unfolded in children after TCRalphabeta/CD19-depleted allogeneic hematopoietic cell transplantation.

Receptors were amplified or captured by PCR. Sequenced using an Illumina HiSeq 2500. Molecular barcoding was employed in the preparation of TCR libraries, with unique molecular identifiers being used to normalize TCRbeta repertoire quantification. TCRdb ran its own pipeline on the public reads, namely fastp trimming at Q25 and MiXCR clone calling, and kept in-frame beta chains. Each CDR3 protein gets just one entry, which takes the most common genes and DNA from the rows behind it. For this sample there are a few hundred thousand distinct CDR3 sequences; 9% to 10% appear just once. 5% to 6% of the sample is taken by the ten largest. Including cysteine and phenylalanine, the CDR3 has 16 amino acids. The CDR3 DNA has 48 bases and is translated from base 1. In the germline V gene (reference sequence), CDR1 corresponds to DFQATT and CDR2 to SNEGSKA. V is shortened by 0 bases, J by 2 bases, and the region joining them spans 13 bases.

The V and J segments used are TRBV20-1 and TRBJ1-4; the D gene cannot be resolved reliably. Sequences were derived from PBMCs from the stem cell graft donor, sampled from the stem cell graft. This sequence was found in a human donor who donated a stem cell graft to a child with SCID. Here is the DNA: TGCAGTGCTAGAGACGTGGCCCCGCGGACTAATGAAAAACTGTTTTTT. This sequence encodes CSARDVAPRTNEKLFF.